This T cell receptor beta chain was profiled in a study of glioma-infiltrating T cells. A note on this clonotype: As yet, its antigen is unknown.

Points from the study as a whole: CDR3 overlap between tissue and blood was very small. Gliomas, especially low-grade, showed above-expected tissue-blood divergence; non-neoplastic patients showed below.

The iRepertoire nested amplicon-rescue multiplex PCR amplified TCR alpha and beta CDR3s from RNA. MiXCR, run by TCRdb on the multiplex PCR reads, gives a single entry per CDR3 protein. The sample holds 35,000 to 45,000 distinct CDR3 sequences, about a fifth seen once. There are 13 residues in the CDR3. The V end lost 6 bases, the J end lost 10 bases, and 16 bases lay between the germline ends. From germline, CDR1 is MNHNS and CDR2 SASEGT. The V call is TRBV6-1, the J call TRBJ2-1; D may be TRBD1 (5 bases). The specimen was glioma tissue, nonneoplastic brain tissue, or PBMCs (not recorded which). The origin of this receptor is a human donor with low-grade glioma or glioblastoma, undergoing nonglioma brain surgery, or in good health (not recorded which). This CDR3 is CASSSSQGSEQFF. The DNA for the CDR3 is TGTGCCAGCAGCTCAAGCCAGGGATCGGAGCAGTTCTTC.